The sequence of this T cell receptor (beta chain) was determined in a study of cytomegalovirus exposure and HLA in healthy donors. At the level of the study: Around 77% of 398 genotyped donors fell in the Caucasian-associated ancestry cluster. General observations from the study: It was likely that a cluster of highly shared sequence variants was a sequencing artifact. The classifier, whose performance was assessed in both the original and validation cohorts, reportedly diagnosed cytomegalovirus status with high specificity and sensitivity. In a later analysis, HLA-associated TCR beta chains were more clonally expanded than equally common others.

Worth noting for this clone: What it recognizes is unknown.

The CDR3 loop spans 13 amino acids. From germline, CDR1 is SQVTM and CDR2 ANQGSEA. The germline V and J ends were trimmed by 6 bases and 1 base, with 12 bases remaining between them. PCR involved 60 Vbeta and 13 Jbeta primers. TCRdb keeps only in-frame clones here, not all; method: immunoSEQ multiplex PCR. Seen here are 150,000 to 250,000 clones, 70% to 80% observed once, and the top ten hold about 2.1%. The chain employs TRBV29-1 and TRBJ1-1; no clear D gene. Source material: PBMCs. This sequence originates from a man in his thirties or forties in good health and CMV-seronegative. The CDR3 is CSVAGKGNTEAFF. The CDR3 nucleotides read TGCAGCGTCGCCGGGAAAGGGAACACTGAAGCTTTCTTT.